This entry is about one T cell receptor (beta chain). Its antigen remains unknown. The data derive from a study of vaccination effects on CD4 cells after COVID-19. Study-level findings and limits: Vaccine- and infection-induced clones showed marked clonal contraction late following vaccination. Healthy vaccinees had only 1 of 255 vaccine-induced clones cross-react with common cold coronaviruses.

The table came from immunoSEQ multiplex PCR; TCRdb's copy has only in-frame clones and leaves some out. This table has about 24,000 clones, around 71% appearing once. Before sequencing took place, the ViraFEST assay used viral peptide pools to expand antigen-specific CD4+ T cells. Subsequent to a culture period of about ten days, CD4+ T cells were isolated. Nucleocapsid antibodies were negative in the vaccine recipients, who had never had SARS-CoV-2 infection. Two million PBMC were placed in each well, which was supplemented with approximately 9.9 IU/ml IL-2 and around 9.9 ug/ml peptides. In the cultures, half the medium was exchanged for IL-2 medium on days 3 and 7. V was pared by 3 bases and J by 6 bases, with 11 bases between. CDR1 and CDR2 from the germline V gene are LGHNT and FRNRAP. The CDR3 loop spans 13 amino acids.

The starting material was CD4+ T cells from PBMCs cultured with HCoV-OC43 spike peptides, obtained before COVID-19 vaccination. The sample's subset: HCoV-OC43 spike overlapping peptide pool stimulation. The clonotype comes from a human donor who received a COVID-19 vaccine. The chain links TRBV12-5 to TRBJ1-2; D is possibly TRBD1 (5 bases). The CDR3 is CASGFPRGHGYTF. The DNA of the CDR3 is TGTGCTAGTGGTTTCCCTCGGGGACATGGCTACACCTTC.